Listed here is a single T cell receptor beta chain. Its antigen target is currently unknown. Within one base of it there is no much larger clone, and no base qualities were kept. TCRbeta CDR3 regions were amplified from genomic DNA using the immunoSEQ Assay, a bias-controlled multiplex PCR. On the authors' methods: The number of nucleated cells in each sample was estimated from the amplification of reference gene primers within the assay. To quantify the absolute abundance of each unique TCRbeta CDR3 rearrangement, sequence reads were collapsed and filtered. Productive Simpson clonality was computed per sample as the square root of Simpson's diversity index over productive rearrangements. Held by TCRdb, this immuneACCESS table contains in-frame sequences only and omits some clones. Under half of the omission traces to an unresolved V gene where checked; the cause of the rest is unknown. V, J and clone size are taken as reported in that table, and D and trimming were inferred from the DNA itself. A total of about 110,000 clones appear in this sample, over 75% of them only once. The top ten constitute approximately 4.1% of the sample.

Sequences DFQATT (CDR1) and SNEGSKA (CDR2) are obtained from the germline V gene (reference sequence). Trimming removed 5 bases from V and 2 bases from J, leaving 15 bases between the germline ends. Including the terminal cysteine and phenylalanine, the CDR3 comprises 14 residues. Of the read, only the CDR3 DNA is kept; its 42 bases are in frame from base 1. Each collaborating institution followed its own protocols to collect whole blood in K2EDTA tubes. For TCRbeta analysis, collaborators shipped samples as frozen whole blood, isolated PBMCs, or DNA extracted from either of those sample types. This entry belongs to a study of blood T cell repertoires in COVID-19 (dated by TCRdb to the early 2020s). Context from the whole study: Collaborator samples came from the United States, Italy and Spain and covered acute and convalescent phases of COVID-19. The material from the prospective study consisted of cDNA or gDNA derived from T cells, B-cell-depleted T cells, or PBMCs. The dataset comprised deeply sampled blood TCRbeta repertoires from subjects exposed to, actively infected with, or recovered from COVID-19. The repertoires were released in a freely available public database intended as a resource for research on the immune response to SARS-CoV-2. Samples were obtained from the ongoing ImmuneRACE study (first 160 participants) and from 1,254 subjects provided by 6 global collaborators. A de-identified subject ID, COVID-19 status, age in years and sex were almost always included in the sample metadata. Where available, HLA class I and class II types were obtained from metadata supplied by the sample provider rather than from assay-based typing. Results the study describes overall, beyond this receptor: How much clinical and demographic metadata was included differed by source and by participant, and the metadata was provided uncurated.

In this chain, TRBV20-1 is recombined with TRBJ1-2; no D gene call is confident. The TCR sequence derives from an older woman with acute or convalescent COVID-19. Sequencing was performed on peripheral blood. The nucleotides read TGCAGTGCTGGTGGTGATGAAGCGAACTATGGCTACACCTTC. The resulting protein is CSAGGDEANYGYTF.